These 5 T cell receptor beta chains were all obtained from the same sample, sequenced in a study of blood T cell repertoires in COVID-19. TCRdb's table, derived via immunoSEQ multiplex PCR, lists solely in-frame clones and lacks some. In the table there are 300,000 to 400,000 clones, 88% of which are singletons. Sequenced material: peripheral blood. The receptors were sampled from a woman aged 65 to 85 with COVID-19, enrolled during active disease.

In its sample, this clone was seen a few times. The chain has TRBV28 and TRBJ1-2; 8 nucleotides align to TRBD1. V was clipped by 3 bases and J by 2 bases; unmatched bases: 8. Germline assignment: CDR1 MDHEN and CDR2 SYDVKM. The CDR3 consists of 16 residues. As DNA, the CDR3 is TGTGCCAGCAGTTTGATGACAGGGGTTGGGAACTATGGCTACACCTTC. Translation: CASSLMTGVGNYGYTF.

In this sample, this clone turned up once. The chain employs TRBV5-1 and TRBJ1-3, with D uncertain. The CDR3 is 15 amino acids. Trimming cost V 0 bases and J 0 bases, with 7 bases left between them. Germline loops: CDR1 SGHRS, CDR2 YFSETQ. The CDR3 DNA follows: TGCGCCAGCAGCTTGGGGGAGGACTCTGGAAACACCATATATTTT. Amino acid sequence: CASSLGEDSGNTIYF.

The chain uses TRBV5-4 and TRBJ1-3; 10 nucleotides match TRBD1. Looked up from germline, CDR1 is SGHNT and CDR2 is YYREEE (reference sequence). V was pared by 3 bases and J by 1 base, with 10 bases of the junction left unmatched. This CDR3 spans 18 amino acids. The CDR3 bases are TGTGCCAGCAGCTCGGGACAGGGGCAGGGGTTATCTGGAAACACCATATATTTT. Its protein product is CASSSGQGQGLSGNTIYF. Based on the CDR3 plus reference TRBV5-4 and TRBJ1-3, the full variable domain is ETGVTQSPTHLIKTRGQQVTLRCSSQSGHNTVSWYQQALGQGPQFIFQYYREEENGRGNFPPRFSGLQFPNYSSELNVNALELDDSALYLCASSSGQGQGLSGNTIYFGEGSWLTVV.

This clone came up once. The chain recombines TRBV10-1 with TRBJ2-3, with 8 nucleotides matching TRBD2. CDR1 is WNHNN and CDR2 is SYGVQD in the germline V gene (reference sequence). The CDR3 is 15 amino acids. Trimming removed 3 bases from V and 1 base from J; junction bases left unmatched: 3. DNA of the CDR3: TGCGCCAGCAGTGACCAGACTAGCGGCACAGATACGCAGTATTTT. Protein: CASSDQTSGTDTQYF.

The V and J genes are TRBV13 and TRBJ2-5, with 9 bases aligning to TRBD2. The CDR3 runs 14 residues. V lost 6 bases to trimming and J lost 1 base; unmatched junction nucleotides: 3. Germline CDR1 reads PRHDT; CDR2 reads FYEKMQ (reference sequence). The CDR3 loop is CASSYSGGQETQYF. The CDR3 bases are TGTGCCAGCAGTTATAGCGGGGGCCAAGAGACCCAGTACTTC. Drawing the rest from reference TRBV13 and TRBJ2-5, the complete variable domain is AAGVIQSPRHLIKEKRETATLKCYPIPRHDTVYWYQQGPGQDPQFLISFYEKMQSDKGSIPDRFSAQQFSDYHSELNMSSLELGDSALYFCASSYSGGQETQYFGPGTRLLVL.